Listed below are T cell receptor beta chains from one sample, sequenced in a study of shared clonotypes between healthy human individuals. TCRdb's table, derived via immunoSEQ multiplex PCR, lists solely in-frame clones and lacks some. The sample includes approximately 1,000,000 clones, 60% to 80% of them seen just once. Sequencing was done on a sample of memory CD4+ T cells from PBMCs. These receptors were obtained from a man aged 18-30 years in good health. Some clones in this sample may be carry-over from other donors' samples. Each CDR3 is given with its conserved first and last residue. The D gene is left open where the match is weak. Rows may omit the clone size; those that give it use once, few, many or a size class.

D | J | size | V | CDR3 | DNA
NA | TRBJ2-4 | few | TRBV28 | CASSPDRPLAKNIQYF | TGTGCCAGCAGCCCGGACAGACCCCTAGCCAAAAACATTCAGTACTTC
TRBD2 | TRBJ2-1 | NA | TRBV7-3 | CASSFGTSGSSRKFF | TGTGCCAGCAGTTTCGGGACTAGCGGGAGTTCACGGAAGTTCTTC
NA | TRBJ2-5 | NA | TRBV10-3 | CAISESGGTQETQYF | TGTGCCATCAGTGAGTCAGGGGGTACCCAAGAGACCCAGTACTTC
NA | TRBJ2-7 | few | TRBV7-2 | CASSFGQTYEQYF | TGTGCCAGCAGCTTTGGACAGACCTACGAGCAGTACTTC
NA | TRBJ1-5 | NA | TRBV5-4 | CASSLGPGAGQPQHF | TGTGCCAGCAGCTTGGGGCCGGGGGCGGGTCAGCCCCAGCATTTT
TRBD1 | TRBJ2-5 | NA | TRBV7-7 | CASKGTGRWTQYF | TGTGCCAGCAAGGGGACAGGGAGATGGACCCAGTACTTC
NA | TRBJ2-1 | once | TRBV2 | CASSEEGLNEQFF | TGTGCCAGCAGTGAAGAGGGTTTGAATGAGCAGTTCTTC
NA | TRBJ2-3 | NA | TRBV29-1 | CSVEVRITSTDTQYF | TGCAGCGTTGAAGTAAGGATAACTAGCACAGATACGCAGTATTTT
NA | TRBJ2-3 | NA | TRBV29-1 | CSVEGIAEGGDTQYF | TGCAGCGTTGAGGGGATAGCGGAAGGGGGGGATACGCAGTATTTT
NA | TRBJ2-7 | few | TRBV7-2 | CASRRDSSSVDEQYF | TGTGCCAGCAGACGGGACTCTAGCTCTGTTGACGAGCAGTACTTC
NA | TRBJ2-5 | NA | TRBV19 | CASSIRRAETQYF | TGTGCCAGTAGTATACGTAGAGCAGAGACCCAGTACTTC
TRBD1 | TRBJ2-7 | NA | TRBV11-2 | CASSFLAGGTYEQYF | TGTGCCAGCAGCTTTCTGGCAGGGGGCACCTACGAGCAGTACTTC
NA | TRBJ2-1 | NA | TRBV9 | CASSPGRSSNEQFF | TGTGCCAGCAGCCCTGGGAGATCGAGCAATGAGCAGTTCTTC
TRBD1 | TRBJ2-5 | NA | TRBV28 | CASSLDDRGRETQYF | TGTGCCAGCAGCCTTGATGACAGGGGCCGAGAGACCCAGTACTTC
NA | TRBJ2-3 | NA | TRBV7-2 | CASSLVGRGATDTQYF | TGTGCCAGCAGCTTAGTGGGGCGTGGAGCCACAGATACGCAGTATTTT
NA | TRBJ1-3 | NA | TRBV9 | CASSVAVSGNTIYF | TGTGCCAGCAGCGTGGCGGTCTCTGGAAACACCATATATTTT
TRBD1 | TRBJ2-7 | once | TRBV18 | CASSFQTGGFYEQYF | TGTGCCAGCTCATTTCAGACAGGGGGATTTTACGAGCAGTACTTC
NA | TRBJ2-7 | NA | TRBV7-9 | CASSAAQGTTVYEQYF | TGTGCCAGCAGTGCGGCGCAGGGGACTACCGTCTACGAGCAGTACTTC
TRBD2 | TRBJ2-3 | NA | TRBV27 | CASKTSGSTDTQYF | TGTGCCAGCAAGACTAGCGGGAGCACAGATACGCAGTATTTT
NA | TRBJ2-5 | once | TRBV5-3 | CARTGWDFSQWGTQYF | TGTGCCAGAACGGGATGGGACTTCTCACAGTGGGGGACCCAGTACTTC
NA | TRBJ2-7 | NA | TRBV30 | CAWSKVSYEQYF | TGTGCCTGGAGTAAGGTTTCCTACGAGCAGTACTTC
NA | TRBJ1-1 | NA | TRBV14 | CASSQVTGNTEAFF | TGTGCCAGCAGCCAAGTGACAGGGAACACTGAAGCTTTCTTT
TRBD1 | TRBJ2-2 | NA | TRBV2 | CASRDRSPRGELFF | TGTGCCAGCAGGGACAGGTCCCCTAGAGGGGAGCTGTTTTTT
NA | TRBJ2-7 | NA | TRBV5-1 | CASSTGHSGPSYEQYF | TGCGCCAGCAGCACGGGACACTCCGGGCCTTCCTACGAGCAGTACTTC